These 21 T cell receptor beta chains were sequenced from one sample in a study of OX40 agonist ivuxolimab in advanced cancers. The repertoire was sequenced with immunoSEQ multiplex PCR; TCRdb's copy has only in-frame clones and lacks some. The repertoire holds roughly 86,000 clones, 90% seen once, with approximately 0.69% in the top ten. The sample consisted of CD4+ or CD8+ T cells sorted from blood, taken in a trial of the OX40 agonist ivuxolimab. The source is an adult with an advanced solid tumor such as melanoma, head and neck, liver or kidney cancer.

The chain joins TRBV19 to TRBJ2-5; 14 bases match TRBD2. Germline V gene sequence: CDR1 LNHDA, CDR2 SQIVND (reference sequence). CDR3 size: 14 residues. The ends lost 10 bases at V and 3 bases at J; junction bases unmatched: 4. CDR3 coding DNA: TGTGCCACCAGACTAGCGGGAGGGGAAGAGACCCAGTACTTC. As protein: CATRLAGGEETQYF.

V and J are TRBV5-4 and TRBJ2-5; D is possibly TRBD1 (6 bases). The germline V gene encodes CDR1 SGHNT and CDR2 YYREEE (reference sequence). V was shortened by 0 bases and J by 6 bases, with 9 bases between the two germline ends. This CDR3 has 13 amino acids. CDR3 residues: CASSLGQGKTQYF. The CDR3 region has the DNA TGTGCCAGCAGCTTGGGGCAGGGGAAGACCCAGTACTTC.

There are a few counts of this clone. J is TRBJ2-3 and V is TRBV6-5; unclear D gene. The CDR3 totals 11 residues. Germline lookup yields CDR1 MNHEY and CDR2 SVGAGI. Trimming pared 4 bases from V and 4 bases from J, leaving 3 bases between. For the CDR3, the DNA is TGTGCCAGCAGTTGGGCAGATACGCAGTATTTT. Encoded protein: CASSWADTQYF.

This rearrangement joins TRBV5-1 to TRBJ2-7, with 8 bases that match TRBD2. Germline V gene sequence: CDR1 SGHRS, CDR2 YFSETQ. This CDR3 is built from 18 residues. Trimming took 0 bases from V and 3 from J; bases not matched to a gene: 14. CDR3 region: CASSLAPPGSGRGYEQYF. CDR3 sequence (DNA): TGCGCCAGCAGCTTGGCCCCGCCGGGGAGCGGGAGAGGCTACGAGCAGTACTTC.

This clone was recorded only once. The chain is built from TRBV9 and TRBJ2-5; D might be TRBD1 (6 bases). V was shortened by 0 bases and J by 2 bases, with 14 bases between the two germline ends. The CDR3 is made up of 16 amino acids. Per germline, CDR1 SGDLS and CDR2 YYNGEE. CDR3 DNA sequence: TGTGCCAGCAGCGTAGGGCCTACTAGGGGGCAAGAGACCCAGTACTTC. Translation: CASSVGPTRGQETQYF.

The rearrangement links TRBV9 to TRBJ2-2, with D tentatively TRBD1 (6 bases). The V and J ends lost 1 base and 4 bases respectively, with 8 bases between them. CDR1 is SGDLS, CDR2 YYNGEE, per germline. This CDR3 region has 14 residues. The CDR3 bases are TGTGCCAGCAGCGTAACAGGGACCACCGGGGAGCTGTTTTTT. Its protein product is CASSVTGTTGELFF.

This chain joins TRBV4-3 and TRBJ2-6, with D possibly being TRBD1 or TRBD2 (6 bases each). The CDR3 is 17 amino acids. With 0 bases removed from V and 4 bases from J, the gap between germline ends came to 13 bases. Germline assignment: CDR1 LGHNA and CDR2 YSLEER. The CDR3 coding sequence is TGCGCCAGCAGCCAAGAAGGTCGGGGGCGCGGGGCCAACGTCCTGACTTTC. This sequence encodes CASSQEGRGRGANVLTF.

The chain links TRBV5-1 to TRBJ2-3; 15 positions agree with TRBD2. The CDR3 is 18 amino acids. Trimming removed 3 bases from V and 2 bases from J; junction bases left unmatched: 7. Germline CDR1 reads SGHRS; CDR2 reads YFSETQ. DNA of the CDR3: TGCGCCAGCAGCTCGGGGGGACTAGCGGGAGGTTCCACAGATACGCAGTATTTT. Its protein is CASSSGGLAGGSTDTQYF.

V and J are TRBV7-9 and TRBJ2-1; D may be TRBD1 (5 bases). The germline gives CDR1 SEHNR, CDR2 FQNEAQ (reference sequence). The V gene lost 5 bases and the J gene lost 9 bases, with 11 bases spanning the gap. This CDR3 has 12 residues. The CDR3 region has the DNA TGTGCCAGCAGCCAGGGCGAAGGTGAGCAGTTCTTC. It codes for CASSQGEGEQFF.

This chain links TRBV5-8 with TRBJ1-1; D not certain. CDR3 length: 12 residues. Germline V gives CDR1 SGHTS, CDR2 YDEGEE. V lost 0 bases and J lost 4, with 4 bases in between. The DNA for the CDR3 is TGTGCCAGCAGCTTGGACATCACTGAAGCTTTCTTT. Translated: CASSLDITEAFF.

The chain joins TRBV9 to TRBJ2-3; a possible D gene is TRBD2 (6 bases). The germline gives CDR1 SGDLS, CDR2 YYNGEE. The CDR3 totals 17 residues. V gave up 0 bases and J gave up 0 bases, with 14 bases separating them. The CDR3 is CASSVGMTSRSTDTQYF. The CDR3 DNA sequence: TGTGCCAGCAGCGTAGGGATGACTAGTAGAAGCACAGATACGCAGTATTTT.

The rearrangement joins TRBV7-3 to TRBJ2-7, with 11 bases fitting TRBD2. With 3 bases clipped from V and 2 bases from J, the junction kept 3 bases outside the gene matches. Per germline, CDR1 SGHTA and CDR2 FQGTGA. There are 15 residues in the CDR3. The CDR3 region has the DNA TGTGCCAGCAGCTTCGGGACTAGCGGCACCTACGAGCAGTACTTC. Its translation: CASSFGTSGTYEQYF.

CDR3: CASSLDRGLNEQYF. In nucleotides, the CDR3 is TGTGCCAGCAGCCTAGACAGGGGGCTAAACGAGCAGTACTTC. The V gene is TRBV5-5, the J gene TRBJ2-7, with 10 bases matching TRBD1. Germline V gene sequence: CDR1 SGHKS, CDR2 YYEKEE (reference sequence). CDR3 length equals 14 residues. Trimming cost V 4 bases and J 5 bases; bases outside gene matches: 6.

The chain uses TRBV27 and TRBJ2-1, with 7 bases identical to TRBD2. CDR3 length equals 13 residues. V lost 7 bases and J lost 9; bases outside the gene matches: 9. CDR1 is MNHEY, CDR2 SMNVEV, per germline (reference sequence). In DNA, the CDR3 is TGTGCCAGCAAGCCTAGCGGCCTGACTGAGCAGTTCTTC. Protein: CASKPSGLTEQFF.

The J gene is TRBJ2-7, the V gene TRBV6-5; 7 bases fit TRBD2. V dropped 5 bases and J dropped 8; count of bases not matched to a gene: 6. The length of the CDR3 is 12 residues. Germline V gene data show CDR1 as MNHEY and CDR2 as SVGAGI. The CDR3 region is CASSPAGRKQYF. In nucleotides, the CDR3 is TGTGCCAGCAGTCCAGCGGGACGCAAGCAGTACTTC.

There are a few counts of this clone. The chain links TRBV4-1 to TRBJ1-5; D ambiguous. This CDR3 is built from 16 residues. Trimming stripped 0 bases from V and 4 bases from J, with 13 bases between. Germline CDR1 and CDR2: MGHRA and YSYEKL. The CDR3 DNA sequence: TGCGCCAGCAGCCAAGATGGAGGGTTTGGTAATCAGCCCCAGCATTTT. Its protein is CASSQDGGFGNQPQHF.

The chain has TRBV7-3 and TRBJ2-3; the D gene could be TRBD1 or TRBD2 (5 bases each). Per germline, CDR1 SGHTA and CDR2 FQGTGA. The length of the CDR3 is 14 residues. The V end was cut by 2 bases, the J end by 2 bases, with 8 bases between. CDR3 loop: CASSLGGATDTQYF. CDR3 DNA: TGTGCCAGCAGCTTAGGGGGAGCCACAGATACGCAGTATTTT.

The V and J genes are TRBV5-6 and TRBJ2-7, with 11 bases matching TRBD2. The CDR3 has 16 amino acids. The trim removed 3 bases at V and 0 bases at J, leaving 5 bases unmatched. Germline loops: CDR1 SGHDT, CDR2 YYEEEE. The CDR3 spells CASSYLGTSGSYEQYF. CDR3 DNA: TGTGCCAGCAGCTATCTAGGGACTAGCGGCTCCTACGAGCAGTACTTC.

This chain connects TRBV7-9 to TRBJ1-4, with 10 bases identical to TRBD1. The CDR3 is 14 residues long. In germline, CDR1 is SEHNR, CDR2 FQNEAQ (reference sequence). Unmatched junction bases numbered 6, after V lost 4 bases and J lost 10 bases. As DNA, the CDR3 is TGTGCCAGCAGCTCCCGGGACAGGGGTGGAAAACTGTTTTTT. As protein: CASSSRDRGGKLFF.

The CDR3: CASSFTGNFKGETQYF. CDR3 in DNA: TGTGCCAGCAGCTTTACGGGGAACTTTAAGGGGGAGACCCAGTACTTC. The rearrangement links TRBV7-6 to TRBJ2-5; the D gene could be TRBD1 or TRBD2 (5 bases each). CDR3 length: 16 amino acids. The germline gives CDR1 SGHVS, CDR2 FNYEAQ. V was shortened by 3 bases and J by 5 bases, with 19 bases between the two germline ends.

V is TRBV18 and J is TRBJ2-5; no definite D call. Germline V CDR1 and CDR2: KGHSH, LQKENI. Trimming removed 1 base from V and 1 base from J, with 4 bases in between. This CDR3 is 13 amino acids long. The CDR3 region is CASSPRVQETQYF. The CDR3 DNA sequence: TGTGCCAGCTCACCACGGGTCCAAGAGACCCAGTACTTC.